This T cell receptor (beta chain) was recorded in a study of T cell responses to AZD1222 COVID-19 vaccine. Study-level findings and limits: Baseline serology detected seropositivity in only five to seven AZD1222 recipients.

CDR3 size: 13 residues. Per the germline V gene, CDR1 is LNHDA and CDR2 is SQIVND (reference sequence). The junction had 2 bases not matched to a gene; V was cut back by 6 bases and J by 4 bases. Data came from immunoSEQ multiplex PCR; TCRdb stores just in-frame clones and leaves some out. The sample consists of about 90,000 clones, just over 85% of them appearing once. Turning to this clone: Its antigen is still unknown. The sample contains more than one DNA sequence encoding this CDR3.

The rearrangement joins TRBV19 to TRBJ1-1; 10 nucleotides match TRBD1. The origin of this receptor is an adult in good health. The material was peripheral blood, obtained on day 0 of MenACWY control vaccination. This CDR3 reads CASSRDRGTEAFF. The CDR3 DNA reads as TGTGCCAGTAGCCGGGACAGGGGCACTGAAGCTTTCTTT.